Listed below are T cell receptor beta chains from one sample, sequenced in a study of CD8+ T cells in alopecia areata. Method: immunoSEQ multiplex PCR; TCRdb's copy keeps in-frame clones and lacks some. The profile shows 170,000 or so clones, about 53% of them singletons. Material: CD8+ T cells sorted from blood, obtained at week 24, from a patient treated with tofacitinib. The source is a human donor with alopecia areata. Both conserved end residues are part of each CDR3. Fields, in order: V gene, J gene, CDR3 protein.

TRBV7-2	TRBJ2-7	CASSLAGSYEQYF
TRBV19	TRBJ2-7	CASSSTGSTYEQYF
TRBV7-6	TRBJ2-2	CASSPATANTGELFF
TRBV13	TRBJ2-3	CASSTGLAGPTDTQYF
TRBV20-1	TRBJ2-3	CSARVGDTQYF
TRBV27	TRBJ2-1	CASSFGGSYNEQFF
TRBV15	TRBJ2-3	CATSRGTVGTDTQYF
TRBV27	TRBJ2-1	CASSNRGNNEQFF
TRBV19	TRBJ2-7	CASHQGNEQYF
TRBV7-2	TRBJ2-7	CASSFWTANEQYF
TRBV30	TRBJ1-4	CAWSQRAPEEKLFF
TRBV25-1	TRBJ2-1	CASSWLAGIDEQFF
TRBV29-1	TRBJ2-3	CSVAGTEDTGTDTQYF
TRBV4-3	TRBJ2-7	CASSQDRTSNEQYF
TRBV6-4	TRBJ1-6	CASRDGNSPLHF
TRBV13	TRBJ1-1	CASSSGEETEASF
TRBV29-1	TRBJ1-1	CSTVGGQGSTEAFF
TRBV5-1	TRBJ2-7	CASSLAGRAYEQYF
TRBV25-1	TRBJ1-1	CASTASGTTEAFF
TRBV2	TRBJ2-7	CASILIGTSGSYEQYF
TRBV7-2	TRBJ2-6	CASSLLSGVGANVLTF
TRBV5-1	TRBJ2-1	CASSLGGYNEQFF
TRBV11-2	TRBJ2-7	CASSLGGGTYEQYF
TRBV4-3	TRBJ2-1	CASSQGGGGYNEQFF
TRBV11-2	TRBJ2-3	CASSLSTGSDTQYF
TRBV30	TRBJ2-7	CAWSAPGQRSYEQYF
TRBV9	TRBJ1-2	CASSVRSSGYTF
TRBV30	TRBJ1-2	CAWSRDTEFGGYTF
TRBV13	TRBJ2-1	CASSFGRREYNEQFF
TRBV9	TRBJ2-2	CASSPRSGDTGELFF
TRBV19	TRBJ2-1	CASSIGGGNEQFF
TRBV27	TRBJ1-2	CASSLIAAGTGGNYGYTF
TRBV9	TRBJ2-3	CASSAGSTDTQYF
TRBV4-3	TRBJ1-6	CASSQDRSSYNSPLHF
TRBV27	TRBJ1-2	CASSFQGGRWGYTF
TRBV12-5	TRBJ1-5	CASGGGINQPQHF
TRBV25-1	TRBJ1-6	CASSESDPSPLNSPLHF
TRBV6-5	TRBJ2-1	CASSLVGGAEQFF
TRBV27	TRBJ2-1	CASSLMAGQGANNEQFF
TRBV12-5	TRBJ2-3	CASAPPGGPSTDTQYF
TRBV27	TRBJ1-5	CASSLGQGNQPQHF
TRBV30	TRBJ2-1	CAWSLDYANEQFF
TRBV7-9	TRBJ2-3	CASSSDTQYF
TRBV29-1	TRBJ1-1	CSVFDGTEAFF
TRBV5-1	TRBJ1-1	CASSPGGNTEAFF
TRBV9	TRBJ2-2	CASSNAGAGELFF
TRBV15	TRBJ1-2	CATSRVQGADGYTF
TRBV30	TRBJ2-3	CAWSETGGTDTQYF
TRBV7-8	TRBJ2-3	CASSLGSGDTQYF
TRBV9	TRBJ2-1	CASSPYGQGDYNEQFF
TRBV5-6	TRBJ1-1	CASSPRWNTEAFF
TRBV5-6	TRBJ2-5	CASSLPAGRGETQYF
TRBV7-9	TRBJ1-2	CASSFIGGRGYTF